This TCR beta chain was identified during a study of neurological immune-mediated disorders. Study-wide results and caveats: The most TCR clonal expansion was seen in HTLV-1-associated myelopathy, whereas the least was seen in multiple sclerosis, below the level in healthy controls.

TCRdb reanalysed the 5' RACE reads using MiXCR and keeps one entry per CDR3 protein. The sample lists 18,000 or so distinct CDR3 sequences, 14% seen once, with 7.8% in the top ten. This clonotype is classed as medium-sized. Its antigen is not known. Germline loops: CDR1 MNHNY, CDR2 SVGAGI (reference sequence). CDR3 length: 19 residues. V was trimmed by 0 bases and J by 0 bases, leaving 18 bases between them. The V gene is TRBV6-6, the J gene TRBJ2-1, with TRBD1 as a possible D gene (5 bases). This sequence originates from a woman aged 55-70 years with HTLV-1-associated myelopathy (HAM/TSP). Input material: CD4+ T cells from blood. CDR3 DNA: TGTGCCAGCAGTTACTCGAAGGGGCAGGGTCGAATCTCCTACAATGAGCAGTTCTTC. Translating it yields CASSYSKGQGRISYNEQFF.